This is a list of T cell receptor beta chains from one sample in a study of T cells after yellow fever vaccination. Via MiXCR, TCRdb re-called the 5' RACE reads, giving one row per CDR3 protein. The sample includes 300,000 to 350,000 distinct CDR3 sequences, 3.5% to 5% seen only once; the top ten take approximately 19%. Sequencing used PBMCs, obtained 15 days after the yellow fever booster vaccination. These receptors originate from a man younger than 35 who received the YFV17D yellow fever vaccine. The CDR3 runs from the conserved cysteine through the conserved F or W. A D gene is named only where the DNA matches it firmly. Only part of the rows carry a size: once, few, many, or a class if the clone is expanded.

CDR3aa	CDR3nt	v_gene	j_gene	abundance	d_gene
CSVGGHGANVLTF	TGCAGTGTCGGCGGACATGGGGCCAACGTCCTGACTTTC	TRBV20-1	TRBJ2-6	.	.
CSARDLLAGALNTGELFF	TGCAGTGCTAGAGATCTCCTAGCGGGGGCCCTAAACACCGGGGAGCTGTTTTTT	TRBV20-1	TRBJ2-2	few	TRBD2
CATSPRRAGTTDTQYF	TGTGCCACCAGCCCCCGGCGGGCGGGGACCACAGATACGCAGTATTTT	TRBV15	TRBJ2-3	few	.
CASSVGQGNYGYTF	TGTGCCAGCAGCGTAGGACAGGGGAACTATGGCTACACCTTC	TRBV9	TRBJ1-2	few	TRBD1
CASRGTSLDTQYF	TGTGCCAGCAGGGGGACTAGCCTGGATACGCAGTATTTT	TRBV28	TRBJ2-3	many	TRBD2
CASSLVPGGVGQPQHF	TGCGCCAGCAGCTTGGTGCCGGGTGGGGTTGGACAGCCCCAGCATTTT	TRBV5-1	TRBJ1-5	.	.
CASRFPLTESSYEQYF	TGTGCAAGTCGCTTCCCCCTGACGGAGAGCTCCTACGAGCAGTACTTC	TRBV12-2	TRBJ2-7	.	.
CASSLAGVVGNEQFF	TGTGCCAGCAGCTTAGCGGGGGTGGTGGGCAATGAGCAGTTCTTC	TRBV7-2	TRBJ2-1	few	.
CASSRGGQNTEAFF	TGCGCCAGCAGCCGAGGAGGGCAGAACACTGAAGCTTTCTTT	TRBV5-1	TRBJ1-1	many	.
CASSQERTAGPEQFF	TGCGCCAGCAGCCAAGAGCGCACGGCGGGGCCTGAGCAGTTCTTC	TRBV4-3	TRBJ2-1	.	.
CASSTDTGELFF	TGTGCCAGCAGCACGGACACCGGGGAGCTGTTTTTT	TRBV7-2	TRBJ2-2	many	.
CSARPMGDRGYGYTF	TGCAGTGCTAGACCCATGGGGGACAGGGGCTATGGCTACACCTTC	TRBV20-1	TRBJ1-2	many	TRBD1
CASSSDGFQPQHF	TGTGCCAGCAGCTCCGACGGGTTTCAGCCCCAGCATTTT	TRBV11-2	TRBJ1-5	many	.
CASSQVAGLGLNEKLFF	TGTGCCAGCAGCCAAGTAGCGGGGTTGGGCCTGAATGAAAAACTGTTTTTT	TRBV4-2	TRBJ1-4	many	.
CASSVDPGTQYF	TGCGCCAGCAGCGTGGACCCCGGGACCCAGTACTTC	TRBV5-1	TRBJ2-5	.	.
CASSLGIELGAFF	TGTGCCAGCAGCCTAGGGATAGAACTGGGAGCTTTCTTT	TRBV12-3/TRBV12-4	TRBJ1-1	.	.
CASSFRGRGQETQYF	TGCGCCAGCAGCTTCAGGGGGCGAGGTCAAGAGACCCAGTACTTC	TRBV5-1	TRBJ2-5	.	TRBD1
CASSLPQGGYNEQFF	TGTGCCAGCAGTCTCCCACAGGGGGGGTACAATGAGCAGTTCTTC	TRBV6-1	TRBJ2-1	few	.
CASREAAGWPQYF	TGTGCCAGCAGGGAAGCAGCGGGATGGCCCCAGTACTTC	TRBV5-4	TRBJ2-5	.	TRBD2
CASSVTGMETQYF	TGTGCCAGCAGCGTCACAGGGATGGAGACCCAGTACTTC	TRBV9	TRBJ2-5	.	.
CASSLDQANEKLFF	TGCGCCAGCAGCTTGGACCAGGCTAATGAAAAACTGTTTTTT	TRBV5-1	TRBJ1-4	many	.
CASSRGGSGNTIYF	TGTGCCAGCAGTCGCGGGGGATCCGGAAACACCATATATTTT	TRBV12-3/TRBV12-4	TRBJ1-3	many	.
CSVDEGLGTEAFF	TGCAGCGTTGATGAGGGGCTTGGCACTGAAGCTTTCTTT	TRBV29-1	TRBJ1-1	few	.
CASSIVGGQSMNTEAFF	TGTGCCAGTAGTATAGTTGGCGGACAGTCCATGAACACTGAAGCTTTCTTT	TRBV19	TRBJ1-1	.	.
CSARDPQGGTEAFF	TGCAGTGCTAGAGATCCTCAGGGTGGCACTGAAGCTTTCTTT	TRBV20-1	TRBJ1-1	many	.
CASSSQGLPGDTQYF	TGTGCCAGCAGCTCACAGGGATTACCGGGCGATACGCAGTATTTT	TRBV5-6	TRBJ2-3	many	.
CASSFGRDSPLHF	TGTGCCAGCAGTTTTGGGAGGGATTCACCCCTCCACTTT	TRBV12-3/TRBV12-4	TRBJ1-6	.	.
CASSSGPGTGTNEQFF	TGCGCCAGCAGCTCTGGACCCGGGACAGGGACTAATGAGCAGTTCTTC	TRBV5-1	TRBJ2-1	.	TRBD1
CASSVREGGSEKLFF	TGTGCCAGCAGCGTACGTGAGGGGGGAAGTGAAAAACTGTTTTTT	TRBV9	TRBJ1-4	few	.
CASSPDRILHEQFF	TGTGCCAGCAGCCCAGACAGAATTCTGCATGAGCAGTTCTTC	TRBV7-9	TRBJ2-1	.	.
CASSETGLNTEAFF	TGTGCCAGCAGTGAAACTGGATTGAACACTGAAGCTTTCTTT	TRBV6-1	TRBJ1-1	many	.
CASRWGVNTEAFF	TGTGCCAGCCGTTGGGGGGTGAACACTGAAGCTTTCTTT	TRBV7-3	TRBJ1-1	.	.
CASSWGPAYTGELFF	TGTGCCAGCAGCTGGGGTCCCGCATACACCGGGGAGCTGTTTTTT	TRBV7-2	TRBJ2-2	few	.
CASTSPPPQGPTYGYTF	TGTGCCAGCACCTCCCCGCCCCCCCAGGGCCCCACCTATGGCTACACCTTC	TRBV7-9	TRBJ1-2	.	.
CASRSGAGVTDTQYF	TGTGCCAGCAGATCCGGAGCGGGGGTAACAGATACGCAGTATTTT	TRBV12-3/TRBV12-4	TRBJ2-3	many	TRBD2
CSASGTRLYEQYF	TGCAGTGCTAGTGGCACCAGACTTTACGAGCAGTACTTC	TRBV20-1	TRBJ2-7	many	.
CASSLDSESSYNEQFF	TGTGCCAGCAGCTTGGATTCCGAGTCCTCCTACAATGAGCAGTTCTTC	TRBV5-4	TRBJ2-1	.	.
CASSGEGVWEETQYF	TGTGCCAGCTCAGGCGAGGGGGTCTGGGAAGAGACCCAGTACTTC	TRBV18	TRBJ2-5	.	.
CASNNLERMNTEAFF	TGTGCCAGCAATAATCTTGAACGGATGAACACTGAAGCTTTCTTT	TRBV28	TRBJ1-1	.	.
CSARAEGQQYF	TGCAGTGCTAGAGCGGAAGGGCAGCAGTACTTC	TRBV20-1	TRBJ2-7	few	.